Listed below are T cell receptor beta chains from one sample, sequenced in a study of T cell changes during pregnancy in multiple sclerosis. The protocol was immunoSEQ multiplex PCR, while the TCRdb copy is restricted to in-frame clones and leaves out a portion. The table lists fewer than 85,000 clones, almost 95% of them singletons. The source material was peripheral blood, sampled before pregnancy. The source is a female donor with multiple sclerosis, enrolled in a pregnancy study. CDR3s include the opening cysteine and the closing phenylalanine or tryptophan. D genes are given only for firm matches. Clone sizes are given selectively: once, few, many, or a class where the clone is expanded.

d_gene: NA
j_gene: TRBJ1-2
v_gene: TRBV6-6
abundance: NA
CDR3aa: CASNGNGYTF
CDR3nt: TGTGCCAGCAACGGGAATGGCTACACCTTC

d_gene: TRBD1
j_gene: TRBJ2-6
v_gene: TRBV7-9
abundance: NA
CDR3aa: CASSSGTGVSGANVLTF
CDR3nt: TGTGCCAGCAGCTCCGGGACAGGGGTCTCTGGGGCCAACGTCCTGACTTTC

d_gene: TRBD1
j_gene: TRBJ1-2
v_gene: TRBV7-2
abundance: NA
CDR3aa: CASSLVDRSYTF
CDR3nt: TGTGCCAGCAGCTTAGTGGACAGGAGCTACACCTTC

d_gene: NA
j_gene: TRBJ2-2
v_gene: TRBV19
abundance: once
CDR3aa: CASSIVSPSNTGELFF
CDR3nt: TGTGCCAGTAGTATAGTGTCTCCGTCGAACACCGGGGAGCTGTTTTTT

d_gene: NA
j_gene: TRBJ2-5
v_gene: TRBV11-1
abundance: NA
CDR3aa: CASSSGDTGPGETQYF
CDR3nt: TGTGCCAGCAGCTCCGGGGACACAGGGCCGGGAGAGACCCAGTACTTC

d_gene: NA
j_gene: TRBJ2-7
v_gene: TRBV28
abundance: NA
CDR3aa: CASSLASEQYF
CDR3nt: TGTGCCAGCAGCCTAGCGAGCGAGCAGTACTTC

d_gene: TRBD1
j_gene: TRBJ2-1
v_gene: TRBV28
abundance: NA
CDR3aa: CASSFGDSSYNEQFF
CDR3nt: TGTGCCAGCAGTTTTGGGGACAGCTCCTACAATGAGCAGTTCTTC

d_gene: NA
j_gene: TRBJ2-5
v_gene: TRBV27
abundance: NA
CDR3aa: CASRIVAGARETQYF
CDR3nt: TGTGCCAGCAGGATCGTTGCGGGGGCAAGGGAGACCCAGTACTTC

d_gene: TRBD1
j_gene: TRBJ2-7
v_gene: TRBV6-6
abundance: NA
CDR3aa: CASSYFQGQYEQYF
CDR3nt: TGTGCCAGCAGTTACTTCCAGGGACAGTACGAGCAGTACTTC

d_gene: TRBD2
j_gene: TRBJ2-7
v_gene: TRBV10-3
abundance: NA
CDR3aa: CAISSGRNSYEQYF
CDR3nt: TGTGCCATCAGTAGCGGGAGGAACTCCTACGAGCAGTACTTC

d_gene: TRBD1
j_gene: TRBJ2-2
v_gene: TRBV5-1
abundance: NA
CDR3aa: CASSMEGQGYANTGELFF
CDR3nt: TGCGCCAGCAGCATGGAGGGACAGGGATACGCGAACACCGGGGAGCTGTTTTTT

d_gene: TRBD1
j_gene: TRBJ1-5
v_gene: TRBV6-1
abundance: NA
CDR3aa: CASSEQDRVLQPQHF
CDR3nt: TGTGCCAGCAGTGAACAAGACAGGGTTCTTCAGCCCCAGCATTTT

d_gene: TRBD1
j_gene: TRBJ2-4
v_gene: TRBV11-1
abundance: NA
CDR3aa: CASSPPDRAKNIQYF
CDR3nt: TGTGCCAGCAGTCCCCCGGACAGGGCCAAAAACATTCAGTACTTC

d_gene: TRBD2
j_gene: TRBJ2-7
v_gene: TRBV7-2
abundance: NA
CDR3aa: CASSSKHSGRAYEQYF
CDR3nt: TGTGCCAGCAGCTCGAAACACAGCGGGAGGGCCTACGAGCAGTACTTC

d_gene: NA
j_gene: TRBJ2-6
v_gene: TRBV7-9
abundance: NA
CDR3aa: CASSPRVSPTVSGANVLTF
CDR3nt: TGTGCCAGCAGCCCCAGGGTGAGCCCGACAGTATCTGGGGCCAACGTCCTGACTTTC

d_gene: NA
j_gene: TRBJ1-2
v_gene: TRBV10-3
abundance: NA
CDR3aa: CAISESNTWGYTF
CDR3nt: TGTGCCATCAGTGAGTCCAACACCTGGGGCTACACCTTC

d_gene: NA
j_gene: TRBJ2-2
v_gene: TRBV4-1
abundance: NA
CDR3aa: CASSNLGGGNTGELFF
CDR3nt: TGCGCCAGCAGCAACCTGGGAGGGGGGAACACCGGGGAGCTGTTTTTT

d_gene: NA
j_gene: TRBJ1-2
v_gene: TRBV7-9
abundance: NA
CDR3aa: CASSLSGGGYTF
CDR3nt: TGTGCCAGCAGCCTAAGCGGGGGAGGCTACACCTTC

d_gene: NA
j_gene: TRBJ2-4
v_gene: TRBV10-2
abundance: NA
CDR3aa: CASSEGGLAKNIQYF
CDR3nt: TGCGCCAGCAGTGAGGGCGGCTTAGCCAAAAACATTCAGTACTTC

d_gene: TRBD2
j_gene: TRBJ2-7
v_gene: TRBV7-8
abundance: NA
CDR3aa: CASSSQIGTSGRAQWEQYF
CDR3nt: TGTGCCAGCAGCTCCCAAATTGGGACTAGCGGGAGGGCTCAATGGGAGCAGTACTTC